A single sample gave rise to the 13 T cell receptor beta chains below, sequenced in a study of blood T cell repertoires in COVID-19. Sequencing used immunoSEQ multiplex PCR; TCRdb keeps in-frame clones, though not all of them. The data hold hundreds of thousands of clones, with approximately 86% observed a single time. Sequencing input: PBMCs or T cells enriched from blood (not recorded which). Every receptor here comes from a woman in her twenties or thirties who had recovered from COVID-19.

This chain joins TRBV6-2 or TRBV6-3 and TRBJ1-2; D is unclear. Germline lookup yields CDR1 MNHEY and CDR2 SVGEGT. The CDR3 extends over 15 amino acids. V lost 2 bases and J lost 4, with 14 bases in between. The CDR3: CASSYPELELYGYTF. DNA of the CDR3: TGTGCCAGCAGTTACCCGGAGTTGGAACTCTATGGCTACACCTTC.

This chain connects TRBV11-3 to TRBJ2-2; a possible D gene is TRBD1 (6 bases). The V end lost 5 bases, the J end lost 6 bases, and 13 bases lay between the germline ends. The CDR3 runs 14 residues. The germline V gene encodes CDR1 SGHNT and CDR2 YENEEA. CDR3 residues: CASSPYRVPGELFF. The DNA for the CDR3 is TGTGCCAGCAGCCCCTACAGGGTCCCCGGGGAGCTGTTTTTT.

The rearrangement uses TRBV11-2 and TRBJ1-1, with D unclear. Trimming took 2 bases from V and 1 from J, leaving 11 bases between them. The CDR3 extends over 15 amino acids. Germline CDR1 and CDR2: SGHAT and FQNNGV. The CDR3 DNA is TGTGCCAGCAGCTTAAGTCGCGCGAGGAACACTGAAGCTTTCTTT. It encodes CASSLSRARNTEAFF.

The J gene is TRBJ2-2, the V gene TRBV9; D is perhaps TRBD2 (6 bases). V was clipped by 0 bases and J by 3 bases, with 12 bases between them. The CDR3 has 16 amino acids. The germline gives CDR1 SGDLS, CDR2 YYNGEE. In DNA, the CDR3 is TGTGCCAGCAGCGTAGTTGGGACTCGGGACACCGGGGAGCTGTTTTTT. Translated, it gives CASSVVGTRDTGELFF.

J is TRBJ2-2 and V is TRBV28; tentative D call: TRBD2 (5 bases). The CDR3 contains 16 residues. The V gene's germline CDR1 is MDHEN and CDR2 SYDVKM. With 5 bases removed from V and 3 bases from J, the gap between germline ends came to 16 bases. The DNA of the CDR3 is TGTGCCAGCAGTCCCCAGGCCACCGGGGACACCGGGGAGCTGTTTTTT. It is translated as CASSPQATGDTGELFF.

This chain uses TRBV10-3 with TRBJ1-3; TRBD1 aligns across 8 bases. The ends lost 6 bases at V and 0 bases at J; junction bases unmatched: 1. This CDR3 is built from 14 residues. Germline CDR1 reads ENHRY; CDR2 reads SYGVKD. The CDR3 sequence: CAIRDRDSGNTIYF. The CDR3 bases are TGTGCCATCAGGGACAGGGACTCTGGAAACACCATATATTTT.

The chain has TRBV27 and TRBJ2-1, with 7 bases fitting TRBD2. This CDR3 is 15 amino acids long. The germline V gene encodes CDR1 MNHEY and CDR2 SMNVEV (reference sequence). The V and J ends lost 2 bases and 0 bases, in that order; junction bases with no gene match: 1. In nucleotides, the CDR3 is TGTGCCAGCAGTTTACTAGCGGCCTCCTACAATGAGCAGTTCTTC. Encoded protein: CASSLLAASYNEQFF.

The V and J genes are TRBV28 and TRBJ1-2, with a tentative D call TRBD1 (5 bases). The CDR3 totals 11 residues. Germline-derived CDR1 and CDR2 are MDHEN and SYDVKM. Trimming took off 4 bases at V and 8 bases at J, with 8 bases between the two ends. The CDR3 DNA reads as TGTGCCAGCAGTTACCACAGGGGCTACACCTTC. Translated: CASSYHRGYTF.

V gene TRBV15 combines with J gene TRBJ1-1; a weak D match, TRBD1 (6 bases). Germline CDR1 reads LNHNV; CDR2 reads YYDKDF (reference sequence). Trimming stripped 2 bases from V and 2 bases from J, with 15 bases between. This CDR3 is 16 amino acids long. As DNA, the CDR3 is TGTGCCACCAGCAGAAGGACTGGTGGGGGCAACACTGAAGCTTTCTTT. It codes for CATSRRTGGGNTEAFF.

The chain employs TRBV6-1 and TRBJ1-2, with 7 bases fitting TRBD1. Trimming took 3 bases from V and 9 from J; bases not matched to a gene: 7. Germline V lookup: CDR1 MNHNS, CDR2 SASEGT. CDR3 length equals 13 residues. The chain's CDR3 is CASSEIRGVSYTF. Here the CDR3 DNA reads TGTGCCAGCAGTGAGATCAGGGGGGTGAGCTACACCTTC.

The rearrangement links TRBV6-5 to TRBJ1-1, with 11 bases lining up with TRBD1. CDR1 is MNHEY, CDR2 SVGAGI, per germline. This CDR3 has 15 amino acids. J lost 5 bases, V lost 6 bases, and 8 bases had no gene match. Here the CDR3 reads CASSLRGQGGTEAFF. DNA of the CDR3: TGTGCCAGCAGCCTACGGGGACAGGGGGGGACTGAAGCTTTCTTT.

The chain combines TRBV6-2 or TRBV6-3 with TRBJ1-4; D possibly corresponds to TRBD1 (5 bases). V dropped 5 bases and J dropped 8 bases, with 15 bases sitting between them. The V gene's germline CDR1 is MNHEY and CDR2 SVGEGT. The CDR3 is 14 residues long. CDR3 sequence: CASSRDSAGEKLFF. The DNA of the CDR3 is TGTGCCAGCAGTCGGGACTCCGCAGGGGAAAAACTGTTTTTT.

The chain recombines TRBV10-3 with TRBJ2-7; 11 bases are a match to TRBD2. The CDR3 runs to 15 residues. V shed 10 bases and J 0 bases; nucleotides not matched to a gene: 8. Germline V CDR1 and CDR2: ENHRY, SYGVKD. CDR3 amino acids: CATIGTSGSSYEQYF. In DNA, the CDR3 is TGTGCCACCATCGGGACTAGCGGAAGCTCCTACGAGCAGTACTTC.